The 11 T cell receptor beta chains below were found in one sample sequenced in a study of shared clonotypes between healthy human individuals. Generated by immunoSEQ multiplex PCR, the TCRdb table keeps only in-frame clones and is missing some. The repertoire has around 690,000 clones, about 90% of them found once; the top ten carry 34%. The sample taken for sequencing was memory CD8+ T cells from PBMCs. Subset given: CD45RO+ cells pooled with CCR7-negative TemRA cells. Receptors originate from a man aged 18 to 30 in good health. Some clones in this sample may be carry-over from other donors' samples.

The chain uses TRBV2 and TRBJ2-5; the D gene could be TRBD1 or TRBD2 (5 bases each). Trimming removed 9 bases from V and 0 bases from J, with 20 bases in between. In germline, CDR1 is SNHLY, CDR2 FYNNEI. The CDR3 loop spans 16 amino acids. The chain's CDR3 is CASSPSGAMYQETQYF. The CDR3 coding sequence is TGTGCCAGTTCACCGTCCGGGGCAATGTACCAAGAGACCCAGTACTTC.

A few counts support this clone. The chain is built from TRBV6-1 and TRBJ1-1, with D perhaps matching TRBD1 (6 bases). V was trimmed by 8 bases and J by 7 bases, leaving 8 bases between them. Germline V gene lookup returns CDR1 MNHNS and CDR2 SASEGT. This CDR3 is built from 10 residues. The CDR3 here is CASEGGEAFF. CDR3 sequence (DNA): TGTGCCAGCGAGGGGGGTGAAGCTTTCTTT.

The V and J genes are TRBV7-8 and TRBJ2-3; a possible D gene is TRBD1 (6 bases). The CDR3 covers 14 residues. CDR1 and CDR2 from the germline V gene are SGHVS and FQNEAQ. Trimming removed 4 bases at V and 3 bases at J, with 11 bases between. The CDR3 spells CASSSGRGTDTQYF. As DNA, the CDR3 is TGTGCCAGCAGCTCGGGCAGGGGAACAGATACGCAGTATTTT.

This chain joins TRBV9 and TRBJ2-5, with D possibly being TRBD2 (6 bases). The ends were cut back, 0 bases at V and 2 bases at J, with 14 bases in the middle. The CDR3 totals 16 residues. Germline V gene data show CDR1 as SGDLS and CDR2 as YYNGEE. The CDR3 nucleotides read TGTGCCAGCAGCGTAGGGGGTAGCGGAGGACAAGAGACCCAGTACTTC. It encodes CASSVGGSGGQETQYF.

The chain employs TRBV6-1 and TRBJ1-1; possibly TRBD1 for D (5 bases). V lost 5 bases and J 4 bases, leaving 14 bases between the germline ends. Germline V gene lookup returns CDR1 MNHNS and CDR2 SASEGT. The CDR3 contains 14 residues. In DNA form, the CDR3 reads TGTGCCAGCAGTCCGGGAGGGGCAGTCACTGAAGCTTTCTTT. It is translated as CASSPGGAVTEAFF.

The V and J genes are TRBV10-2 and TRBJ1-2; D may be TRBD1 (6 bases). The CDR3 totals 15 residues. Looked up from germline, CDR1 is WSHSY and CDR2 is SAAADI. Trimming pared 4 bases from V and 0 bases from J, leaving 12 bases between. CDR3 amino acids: CASSGSGATNYGYTF. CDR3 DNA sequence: TGCGCCAGCAGTGGATCAGGGGCTACTAACTATGGCTACACCTTC.

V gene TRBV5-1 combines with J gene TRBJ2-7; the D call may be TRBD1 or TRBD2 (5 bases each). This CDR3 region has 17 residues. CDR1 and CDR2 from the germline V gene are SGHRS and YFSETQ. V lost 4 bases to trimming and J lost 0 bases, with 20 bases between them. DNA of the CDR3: TGCGCCAGCAGCCCCAAGGGGACCCTCAAAAGCTCCTACGAGCAGTACTTC. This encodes CASSPKGTLKSSYEQYF.

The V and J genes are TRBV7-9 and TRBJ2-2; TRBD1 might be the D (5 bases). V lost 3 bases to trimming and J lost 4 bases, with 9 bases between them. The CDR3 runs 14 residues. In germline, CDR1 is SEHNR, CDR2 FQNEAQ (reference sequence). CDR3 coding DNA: TGTGCCAGCAGCTTTCAGGGCACCACCGGGGAGCTGTTTTTT. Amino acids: CASSFQGTTGELFF.

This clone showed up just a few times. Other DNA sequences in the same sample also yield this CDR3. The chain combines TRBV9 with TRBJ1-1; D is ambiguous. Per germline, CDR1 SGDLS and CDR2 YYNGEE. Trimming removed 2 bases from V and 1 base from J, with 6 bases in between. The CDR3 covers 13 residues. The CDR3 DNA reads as TGTGCCAGCAGCGTTATACCGAACACTGAAGCTTTCTTT. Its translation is CASSVIPNTEAFF.

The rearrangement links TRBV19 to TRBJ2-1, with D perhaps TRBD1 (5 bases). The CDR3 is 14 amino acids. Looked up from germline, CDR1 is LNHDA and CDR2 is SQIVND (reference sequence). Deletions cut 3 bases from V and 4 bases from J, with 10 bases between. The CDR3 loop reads CASSIGARYNEQFF. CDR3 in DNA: TGTGCCAGTAGTATTGGGGCGCGGTACAATGAGCAGTTCTTC.

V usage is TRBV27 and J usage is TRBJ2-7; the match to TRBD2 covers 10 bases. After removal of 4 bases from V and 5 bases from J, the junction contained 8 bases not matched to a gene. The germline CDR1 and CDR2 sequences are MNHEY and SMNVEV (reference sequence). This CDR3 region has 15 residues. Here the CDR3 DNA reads TGTGCCAGCAGTTCCCCGGGACTAGCGATCGACGAGCAGTACTTC. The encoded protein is CASSSPGLAIDEQYF.